The TCR beta chain described here comes from a study of blood T cell repertoires in COVID-19. Study summary: COVID-19 samples, acute and convalescent, were from the United States, Italy and Spain. PBMCs, B-cell-depleted T cells, or T cells were the source of the cDNA or gDNA that made up the material.

Germline V gene data show CDR1 as SNHLY and CDR2 as FYNNEI. Unmatched junction bases numbered 2, after V lost 4 bases and J lost 0 bases. CDR3 length: 15 amino acids. In the authors' methods: Quantification of nucleated cells was approximated via reference gene primer amplification. Sequenced by immunoSEQ multiplex PCR; TCRdb stores in-frame clones only, minus some. Clone size and the V and J calls come from that table; the DNA yielded D and trimming. The sample records approximately 110,000 clones, approximately 83% being singletons. This clone was observed a handful of times. The TCR originated in a man over 45 with acute or convalescent COVID-19. V and J are TRBV2 and TRBJ2-2, with 7 bases lining up with TRBD1. Sequencing was carried out using peripheral blood. The CDR3 DNA is TGTGCCAGCAGTGTGACAGGGCCGAACACCGGGGAGCTGTTTTTT. Its translation is CASSVTGPNTGELFF.